These 10 T cell receptor beta chains originate from one sample sequenced in a study of blood T cell repertoires in COVID-19. Measured with immunoSEQ multiplex PCR; TCRdb has only the in-frame clones, and not every one. Counted here are about 120,000 clones, under 90% occurring once; the ten biggest clones make up around 4.5%. The sequencing input was peripheral blood. All receptors derive from a woman between 70 and 85 years old with acute or convalescent COVID-19.

This clone was seen a handful of times. V usage is TRBV12-3 or TRBV12-4 and J usage is TRBJ2-5; 7 bases fit TRBD2. V trimming: 5 bases; J trimming: 9 bases; junction bases outside the gene matches: 9. The length of the CDR3 is 13 residues. The CDR3 spells CASSPLDRGAQYF. The CDR3 DNA follows: TGTGCCAGCAGTCCCTTGGACCGGGGGGCCCAGTACTTC.

The chain recombines TRBV2 with TRBJ2-5; D perhaps matches TRBD1 (5 bases). The CDR3 runs 14 residues. Deletions cut 9 bases from V and 4 bases from J, with 18 bases between. Per germline, CDR1 SNHLY and CDR2 FYNNEI. The CDR3 is CASTYGASSETQYF. The CDR3 DNA sequence: TGTGCCAGTACGTATGGGGCGTCCTCAGAGACCCAGTACTTC.

This clone was recorded once. This sequence joins TRBV29-1 and TRBJ1-4; tentative D call: TRBD1 (5 bases). Germline V CDR1 and CDR2: SQVTM, ANQGSEA. CDR3 length equals 13 residues. CDR3 DNA sequence: TGCGGGGGGATTAGGGCTCCTAATGAAAAACTGTTTTTT. As protein: CGGIRAPNEKLFF.

This clone was counted once. The chain employs TRBV2 and TRBJ2-1; 11 nucleotides agree with TRBD2. This CDR3 contains 17 residues. The V and J ends lost 1 base and 4 bases, in that order; junction bases with no gene match: 6. In germline, CDR1 is SNHLY, CDR2 FYNNEI. The CDR3 region is CASSEGLAGGLYNEQFF. DNA of the CDR3: TGTGCCAGCAGTGAAGGGCTAGCGGGGGGACTTTACAATGAGCAGTTCTTC.

The J gene is TRBJ2-3, the V gene TRBV25-1; unclear D gene. This CDR3 comprises 15 residues. CDR1 and CDR2 (germline): MGHDK, SYGVNS. Trimming shortened V by 3 bases and J by 2 bases, and 12 bases separated the two germline ends. This CDR3 is CASSDSRLNTDTQYF. CDR3 sequence (DNA): TGTGCCAGCAGTGATAGTCGCCTTAACACAGATACGCAGTATTTT. The variable domain in full, with the rest retrieved from reference TRBV25-1 and TRBJ2-3, is EADIYQTPRYLVIGTGKKITLECSQTMGHDKMYWYQQDPGMELHLIHYSYGVNSTEKGDLSSESTVSRIRTEHFPLTLESARPSHTSQYLCASSDSRLNTDTQYFGPGTRLTVL.

The V gene is TRBV2, the J gene TRBJ2-4; TRBD1 might be the D (5 bases). Trimming stripped 7 bases from V and 5 bases from J, with 21 bases between. In germline, CDR1 is SNHLY, CDR2 FYNNEI. The CDR3 runs 16 residues. CDR3: CASTMKGTGWENIQYF. The CDR3 bases are TGTGCCAGCACCATGAAAGGTACAGGCTGGGAAAACATTCAGTACTTC.

The CDR3 is CASSAMGGVGSPLHF. The CDR3 DNA reads as TGTGCCAGCAGCGCTATGGGGGGAGTGGGGTCACCCCTCCACTTT. The rearrangement links TRBV7-3 to TRBJ1-6; a possible D gene is TRBD1 (5 bases). Germline V lookup: CDR1 SGHTA, CDR2 FQGTGA. The germline V and J ends were trimmed by 5 bases and 10 bases, with 18 bases remaining between them. The CDR3 contains 15 residues.

The V call is TRBV19, the J call TRBJ1-3; TRBD1 matches at 7 bases. J was trimmed by 7 bases and V by 7 bases; bases with no gene match: 25. CDR1 and CDR2 from the germline V gene are LNHDA and SQIVND (reference sequence). The CDR3 has 19 residues. The CDR3 loop is CASIFRTTGKLEVGNTIYF. CDR3 bases: TGTGCCAGTATCTTCAGAACGACAGGGAAGCTCGAAGTCGGGAACACCATATATTTT.

The CDR3: CASSIRTGTDGYTF. In DNA, the CDR3 is TGCGCCAGCAGCATCCGGACAGGGACGGATGGCTACACCTTC. The chain recombines TRBV5-1 with TRBJ1-2, with 8 bases aligning to TRBD1. V dropped 4 bases and J dropped 6; count of bases not matched to a gene: 8. CDR3 length: 14 residues. Germline CDR1 and CDR2: SGHRS and YFSETQ. Complete variable domain (other parts from reference TRBV5-1 and TRBJ1-2): KAGVTQTPRYLIKTRGQQVTLSCSPISGHRSVSWYQQTPGQGLQFLFEYFSETQRNKGNFPGRFSGRQFSNSRSEMNVSTLELGDSALYLCASSIRTGTDGYTFGSGTRLTVV.

This chain joins TRBV15 and TRBJ1-1; D unclear. Between the trimmed V and J ends, which lost 6 bases and 0 bases, there was a span of 8 bases. CDR1 and CDR2 (germline): LNHNV, YYDKDF (reference sequence). This CDR3 is built from 13 residues. Here the CDR3 DNA reads TGTGCCACCAGGTCGAGGGTGAACACTGAAGCTTTCTTT. Translating gives CATRSRVNTEAFF. Filled out from reference TRBV15 and TRBJ1-1, the complete variable domain reads DAMVIQNPRYQVTQFGKPVTLSCSQTLNHNVMYWYQQKSSQAPKLLFHYYDKDFNNEADTPDNFQSRRPNTSFCFLDIRSPGLGDTAMYLCATRSRVNTEAFFGQGTRLTVV.